The source of this TCR beta chain is a study of T cells in Graves' hyperthyroidism and ophthalmopathy. Study results and caveats: Among clonotypes expanded in thyroid above 0.001, most were also found in blood. Researchers report that a 13 V-J model separated ophthalmopathy from stable hyperthyroidism.

Amplified TCR beta CDR3 regions came from RNA transcripts. HTBI primers were used for first-round RT-PCR of the TCR CDR3. MiXCR, run by TCRdb on the multiplex PCR reads, gives a single entry per CDR3 protein. The data contain about 290,000 distinct CDR3 sequences, around 15% of them singletons. This clonotype has ten or more counts. Antigen unknown. This CDR3 has 15 amino acids. V was pared by 10 bases and J by 0 bases, with 7 bases of the junction left unmatched. Germline V gene data show CDR1 as KGHDR and CDR2 as SFDVKD. The origin of this receptor is a woman in her thirties or forties with Graves' hyperthyroidism. Sequenced: blood. This chain connects TRBV24-1 to TRBJ2-1; 8 bases are a match to TRBD1. The CDR3 nucleotides read TGTGCCACAAGAGGACAGGGCCCCTCCTACAATGAGCAGTTCTTC. It codes for CATRGQGPSYNEQFF.